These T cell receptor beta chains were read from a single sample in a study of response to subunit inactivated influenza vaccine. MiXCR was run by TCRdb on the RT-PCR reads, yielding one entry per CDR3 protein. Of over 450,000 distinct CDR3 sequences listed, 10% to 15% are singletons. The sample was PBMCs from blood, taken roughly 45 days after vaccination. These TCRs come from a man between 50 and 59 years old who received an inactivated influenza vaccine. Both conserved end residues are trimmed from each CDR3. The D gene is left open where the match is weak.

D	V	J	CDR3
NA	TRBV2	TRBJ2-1	ASSPSRGEIEQF
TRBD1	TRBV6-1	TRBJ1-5	ARDRGTKIVNQPQH
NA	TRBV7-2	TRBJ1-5	ASSLVGRGNQPQH
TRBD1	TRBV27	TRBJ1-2	ASSFRAGQGAGYT
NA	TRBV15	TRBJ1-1	ATSYRSATEAF
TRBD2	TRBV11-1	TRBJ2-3	ASSSPSGARPRPRHTDTQY
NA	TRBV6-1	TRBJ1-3	ASSARGYTIY
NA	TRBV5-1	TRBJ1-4	ASSSTGLGNEKLF
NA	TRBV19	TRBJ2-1	ASSRVADYNEQF
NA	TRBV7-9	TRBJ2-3	ASRLGWSTDTQY
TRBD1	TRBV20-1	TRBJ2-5	SARDLRGHQETQY
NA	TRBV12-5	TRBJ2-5	ASGLGVTSQY
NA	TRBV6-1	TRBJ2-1	ASSKTTGTGSSNEQF
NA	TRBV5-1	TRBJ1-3	ASSLDRAGGNTIY
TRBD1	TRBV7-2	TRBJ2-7	ASSPRQGSLEQY
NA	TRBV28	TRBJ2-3	ASSFDRLTDTQY
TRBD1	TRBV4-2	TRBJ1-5	ASSYTGTGGRWSNQPQH
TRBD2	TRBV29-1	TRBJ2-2	SVAPGTSLSGELF
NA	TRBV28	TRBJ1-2	ASSQGRTGYT
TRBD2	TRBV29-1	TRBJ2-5	SAAGTSFDETQY
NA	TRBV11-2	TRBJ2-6	ASRSHRAGANVLT
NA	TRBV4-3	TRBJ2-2	ASSQGIKKEYPPGELF
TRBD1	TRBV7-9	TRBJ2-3	ASSRTGSSDTQY
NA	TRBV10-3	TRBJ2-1	AISTNVEQF
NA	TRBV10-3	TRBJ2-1	AISGSDSNNEQF
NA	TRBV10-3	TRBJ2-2	AISGDISNTGELF
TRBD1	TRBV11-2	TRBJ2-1	ASSPGQGVNEQF